These T cell receptor beta chains were read from a single sample in a study of T cells in Graves' hyperthyroidism and ophthalmopathy. TCRdb reanalysed the multiplex PCR reads using MiXCR and keeps one entry per CDR3 protein. Of 450,000 to 650,000 distinct CDR3 sequences listed, under 25% are singletons. The sample comprised blood. These receptors were obtained from a young man with Graves' hyperthyroidism. CDR3s include the opening cysteine and the closing phenylalanine or tryptophan. The D gene is left open where the match is weak. Where a row states a size, it is once, few, many or the class of an expanded clone; other rows omit it.

.,.,TRBV30,TRBJ2-4,CAWSGLAKNIQYF,TGTGCCTGGAGTGGCTTAGCCAAAAACATTCAGTACTTC
TRBD1,many,TRBV6-5,TRBJ2-5,CASSYTGGQETQYF,TGTGCCAGCAGTTACACAGGGGGCCAGGAGACCCAGTACTTC
.,.,TRBV6-5,TRBJ2-7,CASSYSRVLAEQYF,TGTGCCAGCAGTTACTCGAGAGTACTAGCCGAGCAGTACTTC
TRBD1,.,TRBV27,TRBJ1-3,CASGHRGLTGYTIYF,TGTGCCAGCGGTCACAGGGGATTGACGGGTTACACCATATATTTT
TRBD1,many,TRBV6-1,TRBJ1-6,CASTIDRGLSPLHF,TGTGCCAGCACCATTGACAGGGGGCTTTCACCCCTCCACTTT
TRBD1,few,TRBV6-2/TRBV6-3,TRBJ1-2,CASRTTRYRTGDYYGYTF,TGTGCCAGCAGAACGACAAGATACAGGACAGGGGATTACTATGGCTACACCTTC
.,many,TRBV18,TRBJ2-5,CASSPQGVETQYF,TGTGCCAGCTCACCACAAGGCGTCGAGACCCAGTACTTC
.,many,TRBV6-2/TRBV6-3,TRBJ1-2,CASKRGNYGYTF,TGTGCCAGCAAGAGAGGGAACTATGGCTACACCTTC
.,few,TRBV4-1,TRBJ1-1,CASSQGALQRGGKGAFF,TGCGCCAGCAGCCAAGGGGCCCTACAGAGAGGGGGGAAAGGGGCTTTCTTT
.,.,TRBV2,TRBJ2-7,CASSDLYRSEQYF,TGTGCCAGCAGCGACCTCTACAGATCCGAGCAGTACTTC
.,.,TRBV30,TRBJ2-7,CAYRTDVYEQYF,TGTGCCTACCGGACAGATGTCTACGAGCAGTACTTC
.,few,TRBV6-1,TRBJ1-6,CASRGRLNSPLHF,TGTGCCAGCAGGGGACGGCTTAATTCACCCCTCCACTTT
.,many,TRBV2,TRBJ2-2,CASTAGGVSTGELFF,TGTGCCAGCACCGCCGGAGGGGTTAGCACCGGGGAGCTGTTTTTT
TRBD1,many,TRBV19,TRBJ2-6,CASSQGAGANVLTF,TGTGCCAGTAGTCAGGGGGCTGGGGCCAACGTCCTGACTTTC
.,many,TRBV11-3,TRBJ1-1,CASSRGERTEAFF,TGTGCCAGCAGCCGAGGGGAACGAACTGAAGCTTTCTTT
.,.,TRBV9,TRBJ1-2,CASSVVLEAGGYTF,TGTGCCAGCAGCGTAGTCCTAGAAGCAGGTGGTTACACCTTC
TRBD1,.,TRBV6-2/TRBV6-3,TRBJ1-2,CSSSYTDRAVYTF,TGTTCCAGCAGTTACACGGACAGGGCCGTCTACACCTTC
TRBD1,many,TRBV14,TRBJ1-2,CASSQRPGQRYYGYTF,TGTGCCAGCAGCCAACGTCCGGGACAGAGGTACTATGGCTACACCTTC
.,.,TRBV7-2,TRBJ1-3,CASSTTATSGNTIYF,TGTGCCAGCAGCACGACCGCGACCTCTGGAAACACCATATATTTT
.,many,TRBV6-2/TRBV6-3,TRBJ1-2,CASSFPGTLRGYTF,TGTGCCAGCAGTTTCCCCGGGACTTTGAGGGGCTACACCTTC
.,many,TRBV12-3/TRBV12-4,TRBJ1-1,CASSPRAGIAFF,TGTGCCAGCAGTCCCCGTGCCGGGATAGCTTTCTTT
.,.,TRBV12-3/TRBV12-4,TRBJ2-5,CASSPLWSGKETQYF,TGTGCCAGCAGTCCCCTGTGGTCAGGGAAGGAGACCCAGTACTTC
TRBD1,few,TRBV12-3/TRBV12-4,TRBJ2-7,CASSPVDRSYEQYF,TGTGCCAGCAGTCCGGTGGACAGGAGCTACGAGCAGTACTTC
.,many,TRBV12-3/TRBV12-4,TRBJ1-1,CASSETLLNTEAFF,TGTGCCAGCAGTGAGACACTCCTGAACACTGAAGCTTTCTTT
.,few,TRBV20-1,TRBJ2-7,CSASNRGPYEQYF,TGCAGTGCTAGTAACCGGGGCCCCTACGAGCAGTACTTC
.,few,TRBV12-3/TRBV12-4,TRBJ2-7,CASSFGGAENYEQYF,TGTGCCAGCAGTTTCGGGGGAGCGGAGAACTACGAGCAGTACTTC
.,few,TRBV6-1,TRBJ1-5,CASSEEGDSNQPQHF,TGTGCCAGCAGTGAAGAAGGGGATAGCAATCAGCCCCAGCATTTT
.,.,TRBV28,TRBJ2-5,CASSLSGQQETQYF,TGTGCCAGCAGTTTATCAGGACAGCAAGAGACCCAGTACTTC
.,.,TRBV2,TRBJ2-7,CASSDRVPYEQYF,TGTGCCAGCAGTGACAGGGTCCCCTACGAGCAGTACTTC
.,many,TRBV9,TRBJ1-1,CASSLSGGERNTETFF,TGTGCCAGCAGCCTTTCCGGTGGGGAGAGGAACACTGAAACTTTCTTT
.,many,TRBV6-2/TRBV6-3,TRBJ2-7,CASSYRPGEVYEQYF,TGTGCCAGCAGTTACAGGCCAGGGGAAGTCTACGAGCAGTACTTC
TRBD1,many,TRBV12-3/TRBV12-4,TRBJ2-2,CASRTEDRENTGELFF,TGTGCCAGCCGGACCGAGGACAGGGAGAACACCGGGGAGCTGTTTTTT
.,.,TRBV5-1,TRBJ1-1,CASSPGWGEWTEAFF,TGCGCCAGCAGCCCGGGATGGGGTGAGTGGACTGAAGCTTTCTTT
.,.,TRBV20-1,TRBJ2-5,CSAPRRGQETQYF,TGCAGTGCTCCTCGTAGGGGTCAAGAGACCCAGTACTTC
.,many,TRBV7-9,TRBJ2-7,CASSLMQGQTNEQYF,TGTGCCAGCAGCCTGATGCAGGGGCAGACCAACGAGCAGTACTTC
.,few,TRBV7-9,TRBJ1-6,CASQGSGSPLHF,TGTGCCTCGCAGGGGTCCGGTTCACCCCTCCACTTT
TRBD1,many,TRBV28,TRBJ1-2,CASSLYPPDREDGYTF,TGTGCCAGCAGTTTATACCCCCCCGACAGGGAGGACGGCTACACCTTC
.,many,TRBV19,TRBJ1-1,CASSIGQTNTEAFF,TGTGCCAGTAGTATAGGACAGACGAACACTGAAGCTTTCTTT
TRBD1,.,TRBV5-1,TRBJ1-2,CASSLVQGGYGYTF,TGCGCCAGCAGCCTGGTACAGGGGGGGTATGGCTACACCTTC
TRBD2,few,TRBV11-3,TRBJ2-5,CASSFGGGALAETQYF,TGTGCCAGCAGCTTCGGCGGGGGGGCTTTAGCGGAGACCCAGTACTTC
.,many,TRBV19,TRBJ2-2,CASEKDIYTGELFF,TGTGCCAGTGAGAAAGACATTTACACCGGGGAGCTGTTTTTT
.,many,TRBV6-1,TRBJ1-5,CACRLHQLQHF,TGTGCCTGTCGCCTACATCAGCTCCAGCATTTT
TRBD1,.,TRBV28,TRBJ2-5,CASSYITGGETQYF,TGTGCCAGCAGTTACATAACAGGGGGAGAGACCCAGTACTTC
.,.,TRBV11-2,TRBJ2-7,CASSLYVSRIYEQYF,TGTGCCAGCAGCTTATATGTTTCGAGAATCTACGAGCAGTACTTC
TRBD2,few,TRBV28,TRBJ2-7,CASQTLGTTYEQYF,TGTGCCAGCCAGACCCTCGGGACTACCTACGAGCAGTACTTC
.,many,TRBV7-8,TRBJ2-5,CASSFEGGLKETQYF,TGTGCCAGCAGCTTCGAGGGGGGCCTAAAAGAGACCCAGTACTTC
.,many,TRBV2,TRBJ1-5,CASGRQYVGQPQHF,TGTGCCAGCGGCAGACAGTACGTGGGGCAGCCCCAGCATTTT
.,.,TRBV28,TRBJ1-6,CASSLTDYNSPLHF,TGTGCCAGCAGTTTAACAGATTATAATTCACCCCTCCACTTT
.,few,TRBV3-1,TRBJ2-3,CASSQVVGGVGDTQYF,TGTGCCAGCAGCCAAGTGGTCGGGGGAGTTGGAGATACGCAGTATTTT
.,.,TRBV4-1,TRBJ1-3,CASSHSLDTIYF,TGCGCCAGCAGCCACTCCCTGGACACCATATATTTT
.,many,TRBV20-1,TRBJ1-5,CSAREIGSQPQHF,TGCAGTGCTAGAGAAATAGGGAGTCAGCCCCAGCATTTT
.,many,TRBV7-2,TRBJ1-5,CASSSRGLANQPQHF,TGTGCCAGCAGCTCCCGAGGGTTAGCTAATCAGCCCCAGCATTTT